The rows below give T cell receptor beta chains drawn from one sample of a study of blood T cell repertoires in COVID-19. The data were produced by immunoSEQ multiplex PCR, yet TCRdb's version contains in-frame clones alone and is incomplete. The sample consists of some 380,000 clones, 88% of them appearing once. Sample: PBMCs or T cells enriched from blood (not recorded which). The source is a woman between 35 and 50 years old with acute COVID-19. CDR3s include the opening cysteine and the closing phenylalanine or tryptophan. A D gene is named only where the DNA matches it firmly. The size field is filled for only some rows; it gives once, few, many or a size class.

v_gene: TRBV9
len: 16
j_gene: TRBJ2-7
d_gene: TRBD1
abundance: once
CDR3nt: TGTGCCAGCAGCGCGAGAGCAGACAGGGGATCGGGGCGTGAGTACTTC
CDR3aa: CASSARADRGSGREYF

v_gene: TRBV6-1
len: 18
j_gene: TRBJ1-3
d_gene: NA
abundance: NA
CDR3nt: TGTGCCAGCAGTGGGGGCAGGCTCTCAACGATAACTGGAAACACCATATATTTT
CDR3aa: CASSGGRLSTITGNTIYF

v_gene: TRBV6-5
len: 15
j_gene: TRBJ1-2
d_gene: TRBD1
abundance: NA
CDR3nt: TGTGCCAGCAGTTACGGGGACAGGAGCAACTATGGCTACACCTTC
CDR3aa: CASSYGDRSNYGYTF

v_gene: TRBV30
len: 14
j_gene: TRBJ1-4
d_gene: NA
abundance: NA
CDR3nt: TGTGCCTGGAGTGTAGGAGAGGGGGATGAAAAACTGTTTTTT
CDR3aa: CAWSVGEGDEKLFF

v_gene: TRBV27
len: 14
j_gene: TRBJ2-2
d_gene: NA
abundance: NA
CDR3nt: TGTGCCAGCATGGTAGGAGCGCCCACCGGGGAGCTGTTTTTT
CDR3aa: CASMVGAPTGELFF

v_gene: TRBV14
len: 17
j_gene: TRBJ1-2
d_gene: TRBD1
abundance: NA
CDR3nt: TGTGCCAGCAGCCAAGCGGGACAGCCGGATACTAACTATGGCTACACCTTC
CDR3aa: CASSQAGQPDTNYGYTF

v_gene: TRBV7-6
len: 16
j_gene: TRBJ2-2
d_gene: NA
abundance: once
CDR3nt: TGTGCCAGCAGCTTAGTAGCGCCCGATAACACCGGGGAGCTGTTTTTT
CDR3aa: CASSLVAPDNTGELFF

v_gene: TRBV6-5
len: 14
j_gene: TRBJ1-3
d_gene: TRBD1
abundance: NA
CDR3nt: TGTGCCAGCAGAGACCGGGACAGGGATAACACCATATATTTT
CDR3aa: CASRDRDRDNTIYF

v_gene: TRBV10-3
len: 15
j_gene: TRBJ1-6
d_gene: NA
abundance: NA
CDR3nt: TGTGCCATCAGTGACCTCTTATCCTATAATTCACCCCTCCACTTT
CDR3aa: CAISDLLSYNSPLHF

v_gene: TRBV7-6
len: 17
j_gene: TRBJ1-6
d_gene: TRBD1
abundance: NA
CDR3nt: TGTGCCAGCAGCTTTGGGGCCACTCGGGACAGGGCTTCACCCCTCCACTTT
CDR3aa: CASSFGATRDRASPLHF

v_gene: TRBV11-3
len: 13
j_gene: TRBJ2-1
d_gene: NA
abundance: NA
CDR3nt: TGTGCCAGCAGCTTAGGCAGGGTCAATGAGCAGTTCTTC
CDR3aa: CASSLGRVNEQFF

v_gene: TRBV27
len: 15
j_gene: TRBJ1-1
d_gene: TRBD1
abundance: NA
CDR3nt: TGTGCCAGCAGTCAGGGGACAGGGGTCGGAACTGAAGCTTTCTTT
CDR3aa: CASSQGTGVGTEAFF

v_gene: TRBV19
len: 13
j_gene: TRBJ1-2
d_gene: NA
abundance: NA
CDR3nt: TGTGCCAGTAGTAGGAAGGGGGACTATGGCTACACCTTC
CDR3aa: CASSRKGDYGYTF

v_gene: TRBV7-9
len: 16
j_gene: TRBJ2-3
d_gene: TRBD2
abundance: NA
CDR3nt: TGTGCCAGCACCTCAATAGCGGGGGGTAGAGCAGATACGCAGTATTTT
CDR3aa: CASTSIAGGRADTQYF

v_gene: TRBV6-5
len: 14
j_gene: TRBJ2-7
d_gene: NA
abundance: NA
CDR3nt: TGTGCCAGCGCCTACTTAGGGGGTCCCTACGAGCAGTACTTC
CDR3aa: CASAYLGGPYEQYF

v_gene: TRBV19
len: 13
j_gene: TRBJ1-5
d_gene: NA
abundance: many
CDR3nt: TGTGCCAGTAGCAGGGCCGGCAATCAGCCCCAGCATTTT
CDR3aa: CASSRAGNQPQHF

v_gene: TRBV29-1
len: 13
j_gene: TRBJ1-1
d_gene: NA
abundance: NA
CDR3nt: TGCAGCGTTGAGGGGACTGGGAACACTGAAGCTTTCTTT
CDR3aa: CSVEGTGNTEAFF

v_gene: TRBV11-3
len: 16
j_gene: TRBJ2-5
d_gene: TRBD2
abundance: NA
CDR3nt: TGTGCCAGCAGCTTTGGACTAGCGGGGGCACAAGAGACCCAGTACTTC
CDR3aa: CASSFGLAGAQETQYF

v_gene: TRBV5-1
len: 13
j_gene: TRBJ2-7
d_gene: TRBD1
abundance: NA
CDR3nt: TGCGCCAGCAGCTTCGGGGACAGGGACGAGCAGTACTTC
CDR3aa: CASSFGDRDEQYF

v_gene: TRBV29-1
len: 12
j_gene: TRBJ1-1
d_gene: NA
abundance: NA
CDR3nt: TGCAGCGTGGAGCCCCTGAGGGTTGGCGCTTTCTTT
CDR3aa: CSVEPLRVGAFF

v_gene: TRBV7-9
len: 14
j_gene: TRBJ2-7
d_gene: NA
abundance: NA
CDR3nt: TGTGCCAGCAGCTTAAGTGTAGGGGGCTACGAGCAGTACTTC
CDR3aa: CASSLSVGGYEQYF

v_gene: TRBV10-3
len: 14
j_gene: TRBJ2-1
d_gene: TRBD2
abundance: NA
CDR3nt: TGTGCCATCACCGGCGGGGGGACCGATAATGAGCAGTTCTTC
CDR3aa: CAITGGGTDNEQFF